This T cell receptor beta chain was sequenced for a study of a mutant IDH1 vaccine in newly diagnosed glioma. Findings and limits, study-wide: Variations in leading peripheral T cell clonotypes appeared to have no connection with pseudoprogression.

A word on this clone: Its antigen remains unidentified.

The protocol was immunoSEQ multiplex PCR, while the TCRdb copy is restricted to in-frame clones and leaves out a portion. The sample records approximately 26,000 clones, more than 65% being singletons. V was clipped by 7 bases and J by 6 bases, with 19 bases between them. There are 15 residues in the CDR3. The germline V gene has CDR1 MNHEY and CDR2 SMNVEV (reference sequence). The time point is: week 5, during vaccination. The content of each vaccine dose was 300 ug of mutant IDH1 20-mer peptide, and topical imiquimod accompanied it. The donors' diagnosis was new WHO grade 3 or 4 astrocytoma that was IDH1-mutant and ATRX-lost.

Sequencing used PBMCs, obtained from a glioma patient whose treatment included an IDH1 peptide vaccine. This chain connects TRBV27 to TRBJ1-5; D is perhaps TRBD1 (6 bases). The source of this sequence is a man aged 40-49 years with glioma. Some clones in this sample may be carry-over from other donors' samples. CDR3 nucleotide sequence: TGTGCCAGCACCCCTTCACGACAGGCCGCTCAGCCCCAGCATTTT. Amino acids: CASTPSRQAAQPQHF.